Below are 15 T cell receptor beta chains sequenced from a single sample in a study of OX40 agonist ivuxolimab in advanced cancers. Some clones are missing from TCRdb's copy, which holds only in-frame ones; the method was immunoSEQ multiplex PCR. The sample records roughly 29,000 clones, roughly 90% being singletons. Material: CD4+ or CD8+ T cells sorted from blood, obtained in a trial of the OX40 agonist ivuxolimab. These receptors were collected from an adult with an advanced solid tumor such as melanoma, head and neck, liver or kidney cancer.

V gene TRBV5-1 combines with J gene TRBJ2-1, with 7 bases matching TRBD2. The germline gives CDR1 SGHRS, CDR2 YFSETQ. Losses at the gene ends were 1 base for V and 4 bases for J; bases not matched to a gene: 11. The CDR3 loop spans 17 amino acids. The CDR3 bases are TGCGCCAGCAGCTTGAGGTCTAGCGGTGAGGGGTACAATGAGCAGTTCTTC. It codes for CASSLRSSGEGYNEQFF.

The chain combines TRBV4-3 with TRBJ1-1; weak D call: TRBD1 (6 bases). In germline, CDR1 is LGHNA, CDR2 YSLEER. Trimming removed 3 bases at V and 4 bases at J, with 21 bases between. This CDR3 contains 17 residues. CDR3 nucleotide sequence: TGCGCCAGCAGCCAGGAGTTCACAGGGATTTTCTCCACTGAAGCTTTCTTT. It codes for CASSQEFTGIFSTEAFF.

The J gene is TRBJ2-7, the V gene TRBV5-6; 7 bases line up with TRBD1. Germline CDR1 and CDR2: SGHDT and YYEEEE. The trim removed 4 bases at V and 2 bases at J, leaving 6 bases unmatched. There are 14 residues in the CDR3. The CDR3 sequence is CASSTGQSAYEQYF. The CDR3 nucleotides read TGTGCCAGCAGCACGGGACAGAGCGCCTACGAGCAGTACTTC.

Remarks on this clone: The conserved closing phenylalanine or tryptophan is absent in this CDR3, likely reflecting a read error. The rearrangement uses TRBV6-1 and TRBJ1-2, with 10 bases that match TRBD1. V dropped 5 bases and J dropped 2; count of bases not matched to a gene: 2. CDR3 size: 14 residues. CDR1 and CDR2 (germline): MNHNS, SASEGT. The CDR3 DNA reads as TGTGCCAGCAGTTGGGACAGGGGAAACTATGGCTACACCCTC. As protein: CASSWDRGNYGYTL.

The rearrangement uses TRBV13 and TRBJ2-1; 10 bases line up with TRBD2. CDR1 and CDR2 from the germline V gene are PRHDT and FYEKMQ (reference sequence). The CDR3 runs to 16 residues. After removal of 5 bases from V and 4 bases from J, the junction contained 8 bases not matched to a gene. The CDR3 nucleotides are TGTGCCAGCAGCGTTCTGGGACTAGCGAAATACAATGAGCAGTTCTTC. It codes for CASSVLGLAKYNEQFF.

The chain is built from TRBV9 and TRBJ2-7; TRBD2 is a possible D gene (5 bases). This CDR3 is built from 14 residues. Deletions cut 2 bases from V and 7 bases from J, with 16 bases between. Germline CDR1 reads SGDLS; CDR2 reads YYNGEE. The CDR3 region has the DNA TGTGCCAGCAGCGTCAACGGGGATCCCGATGAGCAGTACTTC. Translation gives CASSVNGDPDEQYF.

V and J are TRBV12-5 and TRBJ2-7; TRBD1 matches at 11 bases. Germline CDR1 reads LGHNT; CDR2 reads FRNRAP. The CDR3 contains 20 residues. The trim removed 1 base at V and 3 bases at J, leaving 17 bases unmatched. CDR3 nucleotide sequence: TGTGCTAGTGGTTTGGCCCTTCAGAGGGACAGGGGGATACCACTCTACGAGCAGTACTTC. Its protein is CASGLALQRDRGIPLYEQYF. Complete variable domain (other parts from reference TRBV12-5 and TRBJ2-7): DARVTQTPRHKVTEMGQEVTMRCQPILGHNTVFWYRQTMMQGLELLAYFRNRAPLDDSGMPKDRFSAEMPDATLATLKIQPSEPRDSAVYFCASGLALQRDRGIPLYEQYFGPGTRLTVT.

The V and J genes are TRBV7-2 and TRBJ2-5; tentative D call: TRBD2 (5 bases). Trimming shortened V by 4 bases and J by 4 bases, and 16 bases separated the two germline ends. Germline assignment: CDR1 SGHTA and CDR2 FQGNSA. The CDR3 has 15 residues. The CDR3 DNA sequence: TGTGCCAGCAGCTCGGGCCCAAGTGGGAGAGAGACCCAGTACTTC. Translating gives CASSSGPSGRETQYF.

This chain connects TRBV19 to TRBJ2-1; 7 nucleotides align to TRBD2. The germline V gene encodes CDR1 LNHDA and CDR2 SQIVND (reference sequence). The CDR3 is 15 amino acids. J lost 3 bases, V lost 3 bases, and 5 bases had no gene match. The CDR3: CASSMWGGSYNEQFF. DNA of the CDR3: TGTGCCAGTAGTATGTGGGGGGGGAGCTACAATGAGCAGTTCTTC.

This chain uses TRBV12-1 with TRBJ1-1; the table's D call, TRBD1, has no DNA check behind it. TRBV12-1 is an annotated pseudogene. The CDR3 has 16 residues. The CDR3 bases are TGTGCCAGCAGCTTTCGTGGGACAGATTTGAACACTGAAGCTTTCTTT. As protein: CASSFRGTDLNTEAFF.

The chain joins TRBV7-6 to TRBJ2-4; TRBD2 might be the D (6 bases). Germline V gene data show CDR1 as SGHVS and CDR2 as FNYEAQ. The CDR3 is 15 residues long. The V end lost 0 bases, the J end lost 5 bases, and 11 bases lay between the germline ends. The CDR3 DNA is TGTGCCAGCAGCTTAGCGCGACTAGTGGAAAACATTCAGTACTTC. Translating it yields CASSLARLVENIQYF.

The rearrangement uses TRBV7-3 and TRBJ2-1; 7 positions match TRBD1. The CDR3 extends over 15 amino acids. Unmatched junction bases numbered 10, after V lost 5 bases and J lost 6 bases. From germline, CDR1 is SGHTA and CDR2 FQGTGA. As DNA, the CDR3 is TGTGCCAGCAGCCAAACGATGACAGGGCCCAATGAGCAGTTCTTC. The encoded protein is CASSQTMTGPNEQFF.

The chain links TRBV27 to TRBJ2-1; D may be TRBD2 (6 bases). This CDR3 contains 14 residues. Germline V gene sequence: CDR1 MNHEY, CDR2 SMNVEV (reference sequence). V lost 4 bases and J 0 bases, leaving 7 bases between the germline ends. CDR3 amino acids: CASSSTSSYNEQFF. CDR3 coding DNA: TGTGCCAGCAGTTCGACTAGCTCCTACAATGAGCAGTTCTTC.

The J gene is TRBJ2-5, the V gene TRBV30; 12 bases map to TRBD2. The V and J ends lost 0 bases and 2 bases, in that order; junction bases with no gene match: 16. The CDR3 spans 20 residues. Germline CDR1 reads GTSNPN; CDR2 reads SVGIG (reference sequence). The CDR3: CAWSVERLAGGPDNQETQYF. The CDR3 DNA follows: TGTGCCTGGAGTGTAGAGAGGCTAGCGGGAGGGCCTGATAATCAAGAGACCCAGTACTTC.

A few counts support this clone. The CDR3 nucleotides are TGTGCCAGTAGTACTCGGACAGGGGATAGGAATTCACCCCTCCACTTT. This sequence encodes CASSTRTGDRNSPLHF. V gene TRBV19 combines with J gene TRBJ1-6; 9 positions agree with TRBD1. The V and J ends lost 4 bases and 7 bases, in that order; junction bases with no gene match: 8. CDR1 is LNHDA, CDR2 SQIVND, per germline (reference sequence). This CDR3 is built from 16 residues.